This TCR beta chain was found in a study of CD8 T cells in ankylosing spondylitis. CDR1 is SGHRS and CDR2 is YFSETQ in the germline V gene. The CDR3 spans 16 residues. V was pared by 3 bases and J by 0 bases, with 7 bases of the junction left unmatched. TCRdb reanalysed the 5' RACE reads using MiXCR and keeps one entry per CDR3 protein. Among 300,000 to 400,000 distinct CDR3 sequences listed, about 20% were seen once. This receptor was obtained from a male donor with ankylosing spondylitis or in good health (not recorded which). Sequencing input: blood, either unsorted or a sorted T cell fraction (not recorded which). The chain employs TRBV5-1 and TRBJ2-3; TRBD1 matches 7 bases. Here the CDR3 reads CASSWKGATSTDTQYF. The CDR3 region has the DNA TGCGCCAGCAGCTGGAAGGGGGCTACAAGCACAGATACGCAGTATTTT.